The TCR beta chain under discussion was sequenced for a study of cytomegalovirus exposure and HLA in healthy donors. The CDR3 consists of 13 residues. Germline V gene lookup returns CDR1 SGHNT and CDR2 YYREEE (reference sequence). The junction had 3 bases not matched to a gene; V was cut back by 4 bases and J by 2 bases. As to this clone: Its antigen is undetermined.

In the PCR, 60 Vbeta and 13 Jbeta primers were used. The assay was immunoSEQ multiplex PCR, and TCRdb's table has in-frame clones only and misses some. The table lists 150,000 to 200,000 clones, about 80% of them singletons. Notes on the study in general: Highly shared sequence variants in one cluster were likely a sequencing artifact.

The sequence was collected from a woman in her late teens or twenties in good health and CMV-seropositive. The sample comprised PBMCs. The chain has TRBV5-4 and TRBJ2-7, with 7 bases lining up with TRBD1. The CDR3 loop is CASSPGTAYEQYF. The CDR3 DNA is TGTGCCAGCAGCCCCGGGACAGCCTACGAGCAGTACTTC.